These 2 T cell receptor beta chains came from one sample sequenced in a study of blood T cell repertoires in COVID-19. Assay used: immunoSEQ multiplex PCR; TCRdb lists only in-frame clones, some missing. In the table there are about 69,000 clones, more than 70% of which are singletons. The material sequenced was peripheral blood. The receptors derive from a human donor in a cohort sampled during active COVID-19.

The V and J genes are TRBV20-1 and TRBJ1-3; D gene unclear. The CDR3 has 11 residues. The germline CDR1 and CDR2 sequences are DFQATT and SNEGSKA (reference sequence). Trimming took off 7 bases at V and 1 base at J, with 5 bases between the two ends. The DNA of the CDR3 is TGCAGTGTTCCGTCTGGAAACACCATATATTTT. Translating it yields CSVPSGNTIYF.

This chain links TRBV5-6 with TRBJ1-1, with D perhaps matching TRBD1 (6 bases). The CDR3 contains 14 residues. V was cut by 5 bases and J by 10 bases, with 21 bases left in between. Germline V gene sequence: CDR1 SGHDT, CDR2 YYEEEE. In DNA form, the CDR3 reads TGTGCCAGCAGTACCGGGGGGCCGCGGACGGGAGCTTTCTTT. It yields the protein CASSTGGPRTGAFF.